The next 20 T cell receptor beta chains were all read from a single sample in a study of T cell clonality in common variable immunodeficiency. TCRdb keeps only in-frame clones here, not all; method: immunoSEQ multiplex PCR. The specimen has more than 65,000 clones, none found just once. Sequencing was done on a sample of peripheral blood mononuclear cells. Source of these receptors: a person aged 18 to 69 in good health.

This clone occurred many times. The read ends 3 residues before the CDR3 terminus; that terminus is restored from the germline J gene. The rearrangement joins TRBV30 to TRBJ2-5; D is ambiguous. V dropped 0 bases and J dropped 0 bases, with 5 bases sitting between them. Germline CDR1 GTSNPN, CDR2 SVGIG (reference sequence). This CDR3 region has 13 residues. CDR3 DNA (partial): TGTGCCTGGAGTGTGGCTCACCAAGAGACC. Amino acid sequence: CAWSVAHQET. The whole CDR3 reads CAWSVAHQETQYF.

This clone showed up many times. Coverage ceases 3 residues before the CDR3 finishes, and the germline J gene fills in the end. The V call is TRBV2, the J call TRBJ1-2; D is uncertain. The CDR3 totals 14 residues. Trimming took 5 bases from V and 5 from J, leaving 15 bases between them. From germline, CDR1 is SNHLY and CDR2 FYNNEI. The sequenced part of the CDR3 DNA is TGTGCCAGCAGTAACAGACCCCACAAGTATGGC. This gives the protein CASSNRPHKYG. The entire CDR3 protein is CASSNRPHKYGYTF. Drawing the rest from reference TRBV2 and TRBJ1-2, the complete variable domain is EPEVTQTPSHQVTQMGQEVILRCVPISNHLYFYWYRQILGQKVEFLVSFYNNEISEKSEIFDDQFSVERPDGSNFTLKIRSTKLEDSAMYFCASSNRPHKYGYTFGSGTRLTVV.

This clone appeared many times. The read gets to within 3 residues of the CDR3 end, and the germline J gene fills in the rest. The rearrangement links TRBV6-2 or TRBV6-3 to TRBJ2-3, with D possibly TRBD1 on 5 matching bases. This CDR3 contains 15 residues. Germline lookup yields CDR1 MNHEY and CDR2 SVGEGT. V lost 0 bases to trimming and J lost 4 bases, with 11 bases between them. The CDR3 here is CASSYSSLGPDTQYF. The CDR3 DNA, read in part, is TGTGCCAGCAGTTACTCGAGCCTGGGGCCAGATACG.

This clone occurred many times. The read terminates 3 residues before the CDR3 end, so the remaining end is supplied by the germline J gene. J is TRBJ2-6 and V is TRBV20-1; D ambiguous. This CDR3 has 15 residues. Germline V CDR1 and CDR2: DFQATT, SNEGSKA (reference sequence). Between the trimmed V and J ends, which lost 5 bases and 1 base, there was a span of 12 bases. The CDR3 spells CSAVMIASGANVLTF. The covered CDR3 bases are TGCAGTGCTGTCATGATTGCGTCTGGGGCCAACGTC.

This clone was recorded many times. CDR3 residues: CASSPITQREVYEQYF. Partial CDR3 DNA: TGTGCCAGCAGCCCTATTACTCAGCGGGAGGTATACGAG. V gene TRBV14 combines with J gene TRBJ2-7; 9 bases are shared with TRBD2. The CDR3 end is not reached by the read, which stops 3 residues before it; the germline J gene fills it in. CDR1 and CDR2 (germline): SGHDN, FVKESK. After removal of 4 bases from V and 4 bases from J, the junction contained 11 bases not matched to a gene. The CDR3 spans 16 residues.

The sample holds many counts of this clone. The read terminates 3 residues before the CDR3 end, so the remaining end is supplied by the germline J gene. The rearrangement links TRBV12-5 to TRBJ2-1, with D unresolved. The CDR3 is made up of 15 amino acids. From germline, CDR1 is LGHNT and CDR2 FRNRAP. Trimming pared 1 base from V and 0 bases from J, leaving 7 bases between. Partial CDR3 DNA: TGTGCTAGTGGTTTGGGGCAGAGCTCCTACAATGAG. Its protein is CASGLGQSSYNE. The entire CDR3 is CASGLGQSSYNEQFF.

Ten or more counts support this clone. Read sequence stops 3 residues before the CDR3 end, and the germline J gene provides the missing end. The gene calls are TRBV14 and TRBJ2-7, with D perhaps TRBD1 (7 bases). The germline V and J ends were trimmed by 1 base and 6 bases, with 13 bases remaining between them. Germline CDR1 SGHDN, CDR2 FVKESK. This CDR3 contains 14 residues. This CDR3 reads CASSQVRQGGEQYF. The CDR3 DNA, read in part, is TGTGCCAGCAGCCAAGTGAGACAGGGAGGCGAG.

This clone occurred many times. The read is 3 residues too short to cover the CDR3 end, so that end is filled in from the germline J gene. V is TRBV7-8 and J is TRBJ2-2; TRBD1 matches 8 bases. The CDR3 sequence is 15 residues long. V lost 3 bases, J lost 3 bases, and 3 bases stayed unmatched. Germline CDR1 is SGHVS and CDR2 is FQNEAQ. The sequenced CDR3 bases are TGTGCCAGCAGCTTGCGGACAGGGCACACCGGGGAG. It yields the protein CASSLRTGHTGE. The entire CDR3 reads CASSLRTGHTGELFF.

This clone has a count of ten or more. Sequencing ends 3 residues short of the CDR3 end; the germline J gene provides the rest. The chain employs TRBV5-1 and TRBJ1-6; D remains ambiguous. This CDR3 contains 12 residues. Per the germline V gene, CDR1 is SGHRS and CDR2 is YFSETQ. V lost 4 bases and J lost 8, with 7 bases in between. This chain's CDR3 is CASSLRDSPLHF. CDR3 bases read: TGCGCCAGCAGCCTCCGGGATTCACCC.

This clone was found many times. The germline gene is not matched at one end of the junction; a read error may be the cause. Read data end 3 residues before the CDR3 end; the end is taken from the germline J gene. The V gene is TRBV4-2, the J gene TRBJ1-4; D call uncertain. The germline gives CDR1 LGHNA, CDR2 YNFKEQ. The CDR3 has 15 residues. CDR3 residues: CASSREQYLNEKLFF. Partial CDR3 DNA: TGCGCCAGCAGCCGAGAACAGTACCTTAATGAAAAA.

Turning to this clone: The sequenced fragment ends 3 residues before the CDR3 boundary, so the rest is inferred from the germline J gene. The chain carries TRBV2 and TRBJ1-5; no definite D call. The CDR3 totals 15 residues. Looked up from germline, CDR1 is SNHLY and CDR2 is FYNNEI. Trimming left V 1 base short and J 2 bases short, with 9 bases between. The CDR3 sequence is CASSEGFSGNQPQHF. Incomplete CDR3 DNA: TGTGCCAGCAGTGAAGGGTTTTCAGGCAATCAGCCC.

In this sample, this clone turned up many times. The read ends 3 residues before the CDR3 terminus; that terminus is restored from the germline J gene. The J gene is TRBJ2-5, the V gene TRBV19; 8 bases line up with TRBD1. The germline gives CDR1 LNHDA, CDR2 SQIVND (reference sequence). Losses at the gene ends were 3 bases for V and 4 bases for J; bases not matched to a gene: 10. The CDR3 is made up of 16 amino acids. The CDR3 reads CASSMPHRGEGETQYF. CDR3 DNA, as far as it was read: TGTGCCAGTAGTATGCCCCACAGGGGGGAAGGAGAGACC.

This clone has ten or more counts. The CDR3 end is not reached by the read, which stops 3 residues before it; the germline J gene fills it in. The V and J genes are TRBV20-1 and TRBJ2-6; D unresolved. Germline assignment: CDR1 DFQATT and CDR2 SNEGSKA (reference sequence). The CDR3 length is 17 residues. The ends were cut back, 2 bases at V and 0 bases at J, with 14 bases in the middle. Partial CDR3 DNA: TGCAGTGCTAGATGGGCAAACCCGATCTCTGGGGCCAACGTC. Residues: CSARWANPISGANV. In full, the CDR3 reads CSARWANPISGANVLTF.

This clone was counted ten times or more. The read gets to within 3 residues of the CDR3 end, and the germline J gene fills in the rest. The chain couples TRBV9 to TRBJ2-1, with TRBD1 matching over 8 bases. CDR3 length: 14 amino acids. V shed 3 bases, J shed 7 bases, and the junction held 6 bases outside the gene matches. Germline V lookup: CDR1 SGDLS, CDR2 YYNGEE. The CDR3 spells CASSALGTGNEQFF. The sequenced part of the CDR3 DNA is TGTGCCAGCAGCGCATTAGGGACAGGTAATGAG.

This clone was recorded at least ten times. The read is 3 residues too short to cover the CDR3 end, so that end is filled in from the germline J gene. The rearrangement uses TRBV20-1 and TRBJ2-1, with TRBD2 matching 10 bases. Germline-derived CDR1 and CDR2 are DFQATT and SNEGSKA (reference sequence). V was clipped by 3 bases and J by 9 bases; unmatched bases: 8. The CDR3 runs 14 residues. The DNA read from the CDR3 is TGCAGTGCTAGGGTCCTAGCGGGAGACGGTGAG. It is translated as CSARVLAGDGE. In full, the CDR3 reads CSARVLAGDGEQFF.

The table lists this clone with many counts. A read error may produce the germline difference seen at one junction end. The CDR3 extends 3 residues past the end of the read, so its final part is completed from the germline J gene. The chain is built from TRBV7-7 and TRBJ2-2; 8 positions match TRBD2. Germline V gene lookup returns CDR1 SSHAT and CDR2 FNYEAQ (reference sequence). This CDR3 region has 16 residues. The CDR3 protein is CASSYLAGQNTGELFF. Partial CDR3 DNA: TGTGCTAGCAGCTACTTAGCGGGACAAAACACCGGGGAG.

This clone came up many times. The sequenced fragment ends 3 residues before the CDR3 boundary, so the rest is inferred from the germline J gene. The chain couples TRBV7-2 to TRBJ2-5; D not certain. From germline, CDR1 is SGHTA and CDR2 FQGNSA. V was shortened by 3 bases and J by 2 bases, with 4 bases between the two germline ends. The CDR3 runs 12 residues. CDR3 sequence reads: CASSLAQETQYF. The sequenced CDR3 bases are TGTGCCAGCAGCTTGGCTCAAGAGACC.

This clone was counted ten times or more. The CDR3 here is CASSPMAGGFSYEQYF. The sequenced CDR3 bases are TGTGCCAGCAGTCCTATGGCCGGGGGTTTCTCCTACGAG. The chain has TRBV28 and TRBJ2-7, with D perhaps matching TRBD2 (6 bases). The read terminates 3 residues ahead of where the CDR3 ends, so the germline J gene completes it. The length of the CDR3 is 16 residues. Germline V gene data show CDR1 as MDHEN and CDR2 as SYDVKM. Trimming removed 5 bases from V and 0 bases from J, with 17 bases in between.

In this sample, this clone turned up many times. The read ends 3 residues shy of where the CDR3 ends; the end is completed using the germline J gene. This chain connects TRBV20-1 to TRBJ1-5, with a weak D call TRBD1 (6 bases). Trimming cost V 1 base and J 3 bases, with 10 bases left between them. The CDR3 runs to 14 residues. Per germline, CDR1 DFQATT and CDR2 SNEGSKA (reference sequence). The CDR3 region is CSARAGTNNQPQHF. The CDR3 bases that were read are TGCAGTGCTAGAGCCGGGACAAACAATCAGCCC.

This clone was picked up many times. Read coverage stops 3 residues before the CDR3 terminus; the germline J gene supplies the remainder. The genes are TRBV6-2 or TRBV6-3 and TRBJ2-1, with TRBD2 matching 9 bases. V was pared by 2 bases and J by 9 bases, with 8 bases of the junction left unmatched. Germline loops: CDR1 MNHEY, CDR2 SVGEGT. The CDR3 runs to 15 residues. The DNA read from the CDR3 is TGTGCCAGCAGTTACAAGGTAGCGGGAGTTGGTGAG. It yields the protein CASSYKVAGVGE. The CDR3, in full, reads CASSYKVAGVGEQFF.